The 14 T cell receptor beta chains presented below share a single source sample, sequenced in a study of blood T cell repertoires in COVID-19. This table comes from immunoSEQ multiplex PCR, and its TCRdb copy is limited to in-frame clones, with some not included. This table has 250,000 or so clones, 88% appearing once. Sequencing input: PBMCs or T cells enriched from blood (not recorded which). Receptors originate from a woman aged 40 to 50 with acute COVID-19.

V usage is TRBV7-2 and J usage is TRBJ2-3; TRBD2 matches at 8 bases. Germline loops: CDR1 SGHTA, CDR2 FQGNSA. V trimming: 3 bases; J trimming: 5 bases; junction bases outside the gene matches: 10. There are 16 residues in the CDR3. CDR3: CASSLWGTSLVDTQYF. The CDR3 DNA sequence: TGTGCCAGCAGCTTGTGGGGGACTAGTCTTGTAGATACGCAGTATTTT.

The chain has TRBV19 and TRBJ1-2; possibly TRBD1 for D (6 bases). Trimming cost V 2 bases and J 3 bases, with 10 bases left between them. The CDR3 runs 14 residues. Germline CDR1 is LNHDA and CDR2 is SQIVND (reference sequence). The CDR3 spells CASSITRGYYGYTF. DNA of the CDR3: TGTGCCAGTAGTATAACCAGGGGATACTATGGCTACACCTTC.

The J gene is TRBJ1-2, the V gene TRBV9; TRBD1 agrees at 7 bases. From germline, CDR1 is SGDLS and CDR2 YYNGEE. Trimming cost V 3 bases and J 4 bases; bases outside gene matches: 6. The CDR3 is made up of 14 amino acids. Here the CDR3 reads CASSGDSGGYGYTF. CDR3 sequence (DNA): TGTGCCAGCAGCGGGGACAGCGGTGGCTATGGCTACACCTTC. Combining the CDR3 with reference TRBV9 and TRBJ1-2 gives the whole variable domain DSGVTQTPKHLITATGQRVTLRCSPRSGDLSVYWYQQSLDQGLQFLIQYYNGEERAKGNILERFSAQQFPDLHSELNLSSLELGDSALYFCASSGDSGGYGYTFGSGTRLTVV.

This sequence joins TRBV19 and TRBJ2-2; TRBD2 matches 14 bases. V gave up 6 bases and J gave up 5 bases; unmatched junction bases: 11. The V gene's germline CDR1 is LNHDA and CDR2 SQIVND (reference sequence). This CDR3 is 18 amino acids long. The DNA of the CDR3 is TGTGCCAGTAGCCGGCAGAGACTAGCGGGGGGGCCGACCGGGGAGCTGTTTTTT. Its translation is CASSRQRLAGGPTGELFF.

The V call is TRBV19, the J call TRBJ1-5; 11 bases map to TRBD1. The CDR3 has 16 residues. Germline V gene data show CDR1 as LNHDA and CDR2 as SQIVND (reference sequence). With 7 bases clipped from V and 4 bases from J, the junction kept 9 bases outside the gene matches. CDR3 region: CASKRTGGRVNQPQHF. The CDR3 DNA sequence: TGTGCCAGTAAAAGGACAGGGGGCAGGGTGAATCAGCCCCAGCATTTT.

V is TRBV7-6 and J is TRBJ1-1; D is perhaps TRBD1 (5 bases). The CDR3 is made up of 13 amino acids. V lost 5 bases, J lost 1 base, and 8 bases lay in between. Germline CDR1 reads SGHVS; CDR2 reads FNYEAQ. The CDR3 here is CASSLRANTEAFF. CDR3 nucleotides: TGTGCCAGCAGCCTCAGGGCGAACACTGAAGCTTTCTTT.

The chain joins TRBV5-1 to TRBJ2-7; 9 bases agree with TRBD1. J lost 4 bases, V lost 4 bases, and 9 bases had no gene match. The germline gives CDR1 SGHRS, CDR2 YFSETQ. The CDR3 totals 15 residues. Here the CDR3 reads CASSPGDRVEYEQYF. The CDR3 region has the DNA TGCGCCAGCAGCCCGGGGGACAGGGTAGAATACGAGCAGTACTTC.

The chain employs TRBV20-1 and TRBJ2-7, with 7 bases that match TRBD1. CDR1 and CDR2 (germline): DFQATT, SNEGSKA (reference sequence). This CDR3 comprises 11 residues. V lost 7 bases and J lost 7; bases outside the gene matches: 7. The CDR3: CSVAGGLEQYF. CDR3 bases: TGCAGTGTCGCAGGGGGTTTGGAGCAGTACTTC.

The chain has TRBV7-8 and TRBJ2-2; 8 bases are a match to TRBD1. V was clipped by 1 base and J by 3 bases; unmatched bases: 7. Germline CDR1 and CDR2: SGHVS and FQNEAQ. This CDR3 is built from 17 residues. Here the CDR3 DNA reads TGTGCCAGCAGCTTAGTAGGAGGGACAGGCGACACCGGGGAGCTGTTTTTT. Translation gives CASSLVGGTGDTGELFF. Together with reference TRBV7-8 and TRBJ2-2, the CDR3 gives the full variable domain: GAGVSQSPRYKVAKRGQDVALRCDPISGHVSLFWYQQALGQGPEFLTYFQNEAQLDKSGLPSDRFFAERPEGSVSTLKIQRTQQEDSAVYLCASSLVGGTGDTGELFFGEGSRLTVL.

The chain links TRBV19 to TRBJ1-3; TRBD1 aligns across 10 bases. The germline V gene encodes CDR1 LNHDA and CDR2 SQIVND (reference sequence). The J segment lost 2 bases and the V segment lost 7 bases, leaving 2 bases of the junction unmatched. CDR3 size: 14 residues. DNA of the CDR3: TGTGCCAGTAATGGGACAGGGGCTGGAAACACCATATATTTT. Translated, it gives CASNGTGAGNTIYF.

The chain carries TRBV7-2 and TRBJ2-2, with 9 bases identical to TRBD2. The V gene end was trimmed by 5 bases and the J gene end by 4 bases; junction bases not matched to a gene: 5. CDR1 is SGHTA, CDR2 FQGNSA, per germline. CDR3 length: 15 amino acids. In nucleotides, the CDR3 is TGTGCCAGCAGCAAGACTAGCGGTACCACCGGGGAGCTGTTTTTT. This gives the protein CASSKTSGTTGELFF.

The CDR3 region has the DNA TGTGCCAGTAGTGGTACAGGCTATAATTCACCCCTCCACTTT. Protein: CASSGTGYNSPLHF. The chain carries TRBV19 and TRBJ1-6, with D perhaps matching TRBD1 (5 bases). The germline CDR1 and CDR2 sequences are LNHDA and SQIVND (reference sequence). V shed 5 bases and J shed 3 bases, with 8 bases lying between them. This CDR3 spans 14 amino acids.

In DNA form, the CDR3 reads TGTGCCACCAGTGGGGCACTAGCGGGGGCCGACAATGAGCAGTTCTTC. It yields the protein CATSGALAGADNEQFF. The chain recombines TRBV24-1 with TRBJ2-1, with 11 bases identical to TRBD2. The CDR3 has 16 residues. In germline, CDR1 is KGHDR, CDR2 SFDVKD. The V gene end was trimmed by 5 bases and the J gene end by 5 bases; junction bases not matched to a gene: 7.

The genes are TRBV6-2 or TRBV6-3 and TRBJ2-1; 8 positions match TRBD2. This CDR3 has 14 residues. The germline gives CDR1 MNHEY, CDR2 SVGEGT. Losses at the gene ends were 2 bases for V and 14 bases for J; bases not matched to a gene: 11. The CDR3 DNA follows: TGTGCCAGCAGTTACGGCACTAGCGGCATCGGAGAGTTCTTC. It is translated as CASSYGTSGIGEFF.